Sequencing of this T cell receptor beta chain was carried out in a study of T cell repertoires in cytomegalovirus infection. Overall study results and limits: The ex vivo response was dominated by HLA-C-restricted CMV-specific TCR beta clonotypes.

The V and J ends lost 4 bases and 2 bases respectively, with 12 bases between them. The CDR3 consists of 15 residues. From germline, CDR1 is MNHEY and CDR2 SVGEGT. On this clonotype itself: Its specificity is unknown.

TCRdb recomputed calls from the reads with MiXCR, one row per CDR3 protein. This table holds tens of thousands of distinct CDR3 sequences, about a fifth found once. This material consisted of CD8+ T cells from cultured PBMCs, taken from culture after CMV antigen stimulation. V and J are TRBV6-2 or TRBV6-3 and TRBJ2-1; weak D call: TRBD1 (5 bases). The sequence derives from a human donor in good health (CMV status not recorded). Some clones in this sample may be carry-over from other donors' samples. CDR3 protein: CASSFTDSAYNEQFF. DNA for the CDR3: TGTGCCAGCAGTTTTACCGACAGCGCCTACAATGAGCAGTTCTTC.